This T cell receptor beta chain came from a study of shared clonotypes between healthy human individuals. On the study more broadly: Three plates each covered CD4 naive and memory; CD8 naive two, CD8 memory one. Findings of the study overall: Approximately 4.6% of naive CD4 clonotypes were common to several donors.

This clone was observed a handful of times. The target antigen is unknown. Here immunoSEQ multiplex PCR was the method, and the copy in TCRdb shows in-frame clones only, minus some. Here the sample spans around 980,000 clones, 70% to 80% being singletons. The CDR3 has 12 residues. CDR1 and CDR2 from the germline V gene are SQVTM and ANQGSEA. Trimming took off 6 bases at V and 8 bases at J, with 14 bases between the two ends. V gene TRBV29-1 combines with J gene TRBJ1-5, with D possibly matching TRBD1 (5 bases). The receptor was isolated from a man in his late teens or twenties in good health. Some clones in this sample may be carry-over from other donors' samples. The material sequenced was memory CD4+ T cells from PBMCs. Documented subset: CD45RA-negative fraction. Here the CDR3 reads CSVQQALEPQHF. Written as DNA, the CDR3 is TGCAGCGTACAACAGGCTCTGGAGCCCCAGCATTTT.